Sequencing of this T cell receptor (beta chain) was carried out in a study of blood T cell repertoires in COVID-19. The wider study: The origin of the acute and convalescent COVID-19 samples was the United States, Italy and Spain. In each case, the material was cDNA or gDNA derived from T cells, B-cell-depleted T cells, or PBMCs.

The CDR3 loop spans 16 amino acids. The germline V and J ends were trimmed by 0 bases and 7 bases, with 18 bases remaining between them. The germline V gene encodes CDR1 MNHEY and CDR2 SMNVEV (reference sequence). Authors' processing steps: It was from reference gene primer amplification that nucleated cell counts were estimated. The protocol was immunoSEQ multiplex PCR, while the TCRdb copy is restricted to in-frame clones and leaves out a portion. That table is the source of V, J and clone size, and D and trimming were worked out from the DNA. The table records about 240,000 clones, around 86% of them present only once.

The TCR sequence derives from a man aged 80 or over with acute or convalescent COVID-19. Specimen: peripheral blood. This chain joins TRBV27 and TRBJ2-5; D is perhaps TRBD2 (6 bases). This CDR3 is CASSLSWRGSSGTQYF. The CDR3 nucleotides are TGTGCCAGCAGTTTATCGTGGAGGGGAAGTTCTGGGACCCAGTACTTC.